The following is a T cell receptor (beta chain) sequence with its context. Its antigen is unknown. This entry comes from a study of regulatory T cells in long-lasting Graves disease. Study conclusions and caveats: The number of shared public clonotypes was higher in persistent patients (2,741) than new patients (966).

This CDR3 region has 15 residues. V shed 1 base, J shed 7 bases, and the junction held 5 bases outside the gene matches. Germline V CDR1 and CDR2: MNHEY, SVGAGI. TCR beta libraries were built with iRepertoire HTBI primers and Arm-PCR of CDR3 regions. TCRdb analysed the multiplex PCR reads with MiXCR anew, one entry per CDR3 protein. The data show about 430,000 distinct CDR3 sequences, with around a fifth seen just once and 13% to 15% held by the top ten. The sample's time point: persistent/refractory GD, antithyroid drugs over 5 years with positive TRAb. Generation of the TCR library employed RNA extracted from PBMCs.

The sample was peripheral blood mononuclear cells (PBMCs), taken when the disease was refractory, from a patient treated with antithyroid drugs. The genes are TRBV6-5 and TRBJ2-7; TRBD1 aligns across 12 bases. The sequence was collected from a female donor with Graves disease. The CDR3 loop reads CASSYLGQGAFEQYF. The CDR3 DNA is TGTGCCAGCAGTTACTTGGGACAGGGGGCTTTTGAGCAGTACTTC.